This T cell receptor (beta chain) was obtained from a study of cytomegalovirus exposure and HLA in healthy donors. With 60 Vbeta and 13 Jbeta primers, the PCR was carried out. Profiling relied on immunoSEQ multiplex PCR, and the TCRdb table lists in-frame clones only, not all of them. The sample shows around 230,000 clones, roughly 85% of them seen only once. The J segment lost 4 bases and the V segment lost 7 bases, leaving 12 bases of the junction unmatched. CDR1 is MDHEN and CDR2 is SYDVKM in the germline V gene. The CDR3 contains 16 residues. V usage is TRBV28 and J usage is TRBJ2-1, with 8 positions matching TRBD1. The source of this sequence is a male donor in good health and CMV-seronegative. The sample consisted of PBMCs. As DNA, the CDR3 is TGTGCCAGCACTCAACTTGGACAGGGAGAATACAATGAGCAGTTCTTC. Translation: CASTQLGQGEYNEQFF.